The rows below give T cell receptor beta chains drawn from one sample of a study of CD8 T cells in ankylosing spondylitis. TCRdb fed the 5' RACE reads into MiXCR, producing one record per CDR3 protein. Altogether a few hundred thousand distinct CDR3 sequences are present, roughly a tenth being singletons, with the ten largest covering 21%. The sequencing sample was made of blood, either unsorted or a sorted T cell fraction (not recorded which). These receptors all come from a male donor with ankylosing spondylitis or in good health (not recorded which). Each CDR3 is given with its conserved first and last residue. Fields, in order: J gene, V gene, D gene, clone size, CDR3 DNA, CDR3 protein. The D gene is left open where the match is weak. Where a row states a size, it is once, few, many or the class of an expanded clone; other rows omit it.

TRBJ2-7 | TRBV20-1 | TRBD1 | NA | TGCAGTGCATCTCCCCAGGGGGCCCGGCCCGAGCAGTACTTC | CSASPQGARPEQYF
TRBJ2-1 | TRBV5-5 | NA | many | TGTGCCAGCAGCTTGACCCCCACAATCAACTCCTACAATGAGCAGTTCTTC | CASSLTPTINSYNEQFF
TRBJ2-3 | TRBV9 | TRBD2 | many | TGTGCCAGCGGCCTAGCGGGGGGTACCACAGATACGCAGTATTTT | CASGLAGGTTDTQYF
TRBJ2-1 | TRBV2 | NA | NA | TGTGCCAGCAGTCCTGACAGAAACAATGAGCAGTTCTTC | CASSPDRNNEQFF
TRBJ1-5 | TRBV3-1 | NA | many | TGTGCCAGCAGCCAAAGACCGGGTAGCAATCAGCCCCAGCATTTT | CASSQRPGSNQPQHF
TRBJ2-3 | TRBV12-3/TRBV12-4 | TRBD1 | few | TGTGCCAGCAGTTGGGACAGGATAGGACATCGCACAGATACGCAGTATTTT | CASSWDRIGHRTDTQYF
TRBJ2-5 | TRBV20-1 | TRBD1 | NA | TGCAGTGCACGGAGCCCTACAGGGGTACGGGAAGAGACCCAGTACTTC | CSARSPTGVREETQYF
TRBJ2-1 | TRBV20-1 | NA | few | TGCAGTGCTAGGGCTAGCGTCTACAATGAGCAGTTCTTC | CSARASVYNEQFF
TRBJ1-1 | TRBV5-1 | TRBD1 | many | TGCGCCAGCAGCTTCGGGACAGGGGGCTCGAACACTGAAGCTTTCTTT | CASSFGTGGSNTEAFF
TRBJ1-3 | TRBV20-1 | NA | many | TGCAGTGCCCCCGGGGGAAACACCATATATTTT | CSAPGGNTIYF
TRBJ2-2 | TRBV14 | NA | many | TGTGCCAGCAGTTGGGCATACACCGGGGAGCTGTTTTTT | CASSWAYTGELFF
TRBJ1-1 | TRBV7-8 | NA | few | TGTGCCAGCAGCATTAGAGGGGGAAACACTGAAGCTTTCTTT | CASSIRGGNTEAFF
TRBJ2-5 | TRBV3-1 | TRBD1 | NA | TGTGCCAGCAGACTAACCTCGACAGGGTCCTACCAAGAGACCCAGTACTTC | CASRLTSTGSYQETQYF
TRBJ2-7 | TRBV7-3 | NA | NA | TGTGCCAGCAGCCCCTCCCATGGACTTTACGAGCAGTACTTC | CASSPSHGLYEQYF
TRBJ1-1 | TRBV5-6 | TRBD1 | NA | TGTGCCAGCAGCTTCGGACAGGAGGCTGAAGCTTTCTTT | CASSFGQEAEAFF
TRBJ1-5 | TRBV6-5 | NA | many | TGTGCCAGCAGTTACGGGAGGGTTACCTGGGGCAATCAGCCCCAGCATTTT | CASSYGRVTWGNQPQHF
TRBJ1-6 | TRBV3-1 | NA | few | TGTGCCAGCAGCCAAGATGGCGCTAATTCACCCCTCCACTTT | CASSQDGANSPLHF
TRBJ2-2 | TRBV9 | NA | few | TGTGCCAGCAGCGTAGGGGGGCACGGGGAGCTGTTTTTT | CASSVGGHGELFF
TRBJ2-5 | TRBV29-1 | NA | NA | TGCAGCGGGGGAAATCACCAAGAGACCCAGTACTTC | CSGGNHQETQYF
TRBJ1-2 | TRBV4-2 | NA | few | TGTGCCAGCAGCCAAGAGGTCGGGCAGGGGATAGGCTACACCTTC | CASSQEVGQGIGYTF
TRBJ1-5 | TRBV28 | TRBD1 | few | TGTGCCAGCAGTTTGTTGGGACAGGACTATAGCAATCAGCCCCAGCATTTT | CASSLLGQDYSNQPQHF
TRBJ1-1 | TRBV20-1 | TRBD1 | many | TGCAGTGCTAGTGAGGACAGGGACAACACTGAAGCTTTCTTT | CSASEDRDNTEAFF
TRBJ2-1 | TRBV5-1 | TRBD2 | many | TGCGCCAGCAGCACAAACCTAGCGGGGGGATGGTATGAGCAGTTCTTC | CASSTNLAGGWYEQFF
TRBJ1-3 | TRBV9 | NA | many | TGTGCCAGCAGCGTTGGGGGGCCGGGAAACACCATATATTTT | CASSVGGPGNTIYF
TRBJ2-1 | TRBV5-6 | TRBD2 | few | TGTGCCAGCAGCCGCCGACTAGCGGTTAAATTCTACAATGAGCAGTTCTTC | CASSRRLAVKFYNEQFF
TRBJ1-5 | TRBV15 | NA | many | TGTGCCACCAGCAGAGGGTATAGCAATCAGCCCCAGCATTTT | CATSRGYSNQPQHF
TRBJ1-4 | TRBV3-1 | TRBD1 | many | TGTGCCAGCAGCCAACGACAGGGAGGAGGGGAAAAACTGTTTTTT | CASSQRQGGGEKLFF